The 17 T cell receptor beta chains below all came from one sample that was sequenced in a study of beta chain features in type 1 diabetes. Broader study findings: In all four CD4+ subsets, TCRB CDR3 length was significantly, moderately reduced in type 1 diabetes.

Since all of the isolated RNA was reverse transcribed, expressed TCRB transcripts were what got sequenced. Assay: immunoSEQ multiplex PCR; the TCRdb copy retains only in-frame clones and omits some. The sample lists approximately 170,000 clones; over 55% were seen once. The antigens these receptors bind are not known. Sequencing used naive CD4+ T cells from blood. These receptors were taken from a man younger than 40 with type 1 diabetes.

This chain uses TRBV5-4 with TRBJ2-3; D perhaps matches TRBD1 (6 bases). This CDR3 spans 13 amino acids. Per germline, CDR1 SGHNT and CDR2 YYREEE (reference sequence). V lost 9 bases and J lost 2, with 13 bases in between. The CDR3 protein is CAIPDSFTDTQYF. DNA of the CDR3: TGTGCCATTCCGGACAGTTTCACAGATACGCAGTATTTT.

The J gene is TRBJ2-3, the V gene TRBV5-1, with D maybe TRBD2 (5 bases). CDR1 is SGHRS, CDR2 YFSETQ, per germline. This CDR3 comprises 16 residues. The V end was cut by 1 base, the J end by 6 bases, with 18 bases between. The CDR3 bases are TGCGCCAGCAGCTTGCAAGGGTCCGGGGTCCGGGATACGCAGTATTTT. It codes for CASSLQGSGVRDTQYF.

The V and J genes are TRBV30 and TRBJ1-4, with 7 bases identical to TRBD1. This CDR3 is built from 17 residues. J was trimmed by 2 bases and V by 0 bases; bases with no gene match: 9. Germline V gene lookup returns CDR1 GTSNPN and CDR2 SVGIG (reference sequence). The DNA for the CDR3 is TGTGCCTGGAGTGTATATCCTACAGGGGTGACTAATGAAAAACTGTTTTTT. Amino acid sequence: CAWSVYPTGVTNEKLFF.

The V gene is TRBV30, the J gene TRBJ1-6; D is undetermined. Germline CDR1 is GTSNPN and CDR2 is SVGIG (reference sequence). V was pared by 2 bases and J by 10 bases, with 6 bases between. The CDR3 contains 11 residues. CDR3 DNA sequence: TGTGCCTGGAGTCGAAGGTCACCCCTCCACTTT. Its protein product is CAWSRRSPLHF.

The rearrangement links TRBV18 to TRBJ2-7; maybe TRBD2 (6 bases). Trimming pared 4 bases from V and 2 bases from J, leaving 9 bases between. Germline V lookup: CDR1 KGHSH, CDR2 LQKENI. The CDR3 runs to 13 residues. The CDR3 loop reads CASSQGRTYEQYF. In DNA form, the CDR3 reads TGTGCCAGCTCACAGGGGAGGACCTACGAGCAGTACTTC.

This clone was counted a single time. The rearrangement uses TRBV2 and TRBJ2-2; D remains ambiguous. The germline CDR1 and CDR2 sequences are SNHLY and FYNNEI. The CDR3 runs 15 residues. V was trimmed by 4 bases and J by 2 bases, leaving 11 bases between them. CDR3 in amino acids: CASSAMLSNTGELFF. For the CDR3, the DNA is TGTGCCAGCAGTGCGATGCTTTCTAACACCGGGGAGCTGTTTTTT.

The chain couples TRBV19 to TRBJ2-7, with a tentative D call TRBD1 (5 bases). CDR1 is LNHDA, CDR2 SQIVND, per germline (reference sequence). V lost 5 bases to trimming and J lost 0 bases, with 11 bases between them. This CDR3 comprises 14 residues. The CDR3 nucleotides read TGTGCCAGTAGTCGGCCAGGGCACTCCTACGAGCAGTACTTC. It yields the protein CASSRPGHSYEQYF.

In this sample, this clone turned up a few times. V and J are TRBV6-5 and TRBJ1-1; D remains unclear. Germline V gene lookup returns CDR1 MNHEY and CDR2 SVGAGI. V lost 2 bases and J lost 0, with 13 bases in between. The CDR3 is 16 residues long. In DNA, the CDR3 is TGTGCCAGCAGTTACGAGGGCAGCAGCATGAACACTGAAGCTTTCTTT. Translating gives CASSYEGSSMNTEAFF.

The chain carries TRBV2 and TRBJ1-1, with D hard to call. CDR3 size: 12 residues. Trimming removed 5 bases at V and 2 bases at J, with 6 bases between. Germline CDR1 reads SNHLY; CDR2 reads FYNNEI. The CDR3 spells CASSKDNTEAFF. CDR3 DNA: TGTGCCAGCAGTAAGGATAACACTGAAGCTTTCTTT.

V usage is TRBV9 and J usage is TRBJ2-5, with TRBD2 matching over 10 bases. The CDR3 runs to 16 residues. The germline V gene has CDR1 SGDLS and CDR2 YYNGEE. V shed 2 bases, J shed 1 base, and the junction held 5 bases outside the gene matches. This chain's CDR3 is CASSVLAGALQETQYF. The CDR3 DNA reads TGTGCCAGCAGCGTCCTAGCGGGGGCCCTCCAAGAGACCCAGTACTTC.

V gene TRBV11-2 combines with J gene TRBJ2-7; D perhaps matches TRBD1 (5 bases). Trimming removed 3 bases at V and 0 bases at J, with 9 bases between. Germline values: CDR1 SGHAT, CDR2 FQNNGV. CDR3 length: 14 residues. CDR3 region: CASSLTVSSYEQYF. CDR3 coding DNA: TGTGCCAGCAGCTTGACAGTTAGCTCCTACGAGCAGTACTTC.

The chain joins TRBV6-1 to TRBJ2-6; D gene uncertain. The CDR3 extends over 18 amino acids. The germline gives CDR1 MNHNS, CDR2 SASEGT. The V end lost 2 bases, the J end lost 0 bases, and 14 bases lay between the germline ends. The CDR3 region has the DNA TGTGCCAGCAGTGAAACGATGGGTTTTCTCTCTGGGGCCAACGTCCTGACTTTC. This sequence encodes CASSETMGFLSGANVLTF.

This chain joins TRBV29-1 and TRBJ2-5; D perhaps matches TRBD1 (5 bases). V was shortened by 7 bases and J by 5 bases, with 14 bases between the two germline ends. Germline CDR1 SQVTM, CDR2 ANQGSEA. The CDR3 is made up of 12 amino acids. CDR3 region: CSGRVVHETQYF. In nucleotides, the CDR3 is TGCAGCGGCAGGGTGGTCCACGAGACCCAGTACTTC. Based on the CDR3 plus reference TRBV29-1 and TRBJ2-5, the full variable domain is SAVISQKPSRDICQRGTSLTIQCQVDSQVTMMFWYRQQPGQSLTLIATANQGSEATYESGFVIDKFPISRPNLTFSTLTVSNMSPEDSSIYLCSGRVVHETQYFGPGTRLLVL.

The chain joins TRBV30 to TRBJ1-1; TRBD1 matches at 9 bases. The length of the CDR3 is 17 residues. V was clipped by 2 bases and J by 6 bases; unmatched bases: 16. The V gene's germline CDR1 is GTSNPN and CDR2 SVGIG (reference sequence). CDR3: CAWSTTGGEFYRAEAFF. The CDR3 DNA is TGTGCCTGGAGTACTACAGGGGGCGAATTTTATAGGGCTGAAGCTTTCTTT. The variable domain in full, with the rest retrieved from reference TRBV30 and TRBJ1-1, is SQTIHQWPATLVQPVGSPLSLECTVEGTSNPNLYWYRQAAGRGLQLLFYSVGIGQISSEVPQNLSASRPQDRQFILSSKKLLLSDSGFYLCAWSTTGGEFYRAEAFFGQGTRLTVV.

V gene TRBV7-9 combines with J gene TRBJ1-6; possible D gene TRBD1, 5 bases. This CDR3 is built from 13 residues. CDR1 and CDR2 (germline): SEHNR, FQNEAQ (reference sequence). Trimming cost V 7 bases and J 9 bases, with 13 bases left between them. CDR3 in amino acids: CASTPGQGSPLHF. As DNA, the CDR3 is TGTGCCAGCACCCCAGGGCAGGGTTCACCCCTCCACTTT.

The chain has TRBV28 and TRBJ2-1, with D perhaps TRBD1 (6 bases). The CDR3 totals 17 residues. V was shortened by 3 bases and J by 1 base, with 16 bases between the two germline ends. Germline V gives CDR1 MDHEN, CDR2 SYDVKM. CDR3 coding DNA: TGTGCCAGCAGTTTGGAACTAGGACAGCTGTCCTACAATGAGCAGTTCTTC. Amino acids: CASSLELGQLSYNEQFF.

The rearrangement uses TRBV9 and TRBJ1-6; D is ambiguous. V shed 0 bases and J shed 9 bases, with 10 bases lying between them. CDR1 and CDR2 from the germline V gene are SGDLS and YYNGEE. CDR3 length: 14 residues. This CDR3 is CASSVGPWGSPLHF. Here the CDR3 DNA reads TGTGCCAGCAGCGTAGGACCCTGGGGTTCACCCCTCCACTTT.